These 11 T cell receptor beta chains came from one sample sequenced in a study of blood T cell repertoires in COVID-19. Sequencing was performed with immunoSEQ multiplex PCR; in TCRdb, only in-frame clones are kept and a portion is missing. The sample holds about 34,000 clones, approximately 82% seen once. The sample taken for sequencing was peripheral blood. Receptors originate from a man older than 75 with active or convalescent COVID-19.

CDR3 sequence (DNA): TGCGCCAGCAGCTCTGCCACAACAGGAGACACTGAAGCTTTCTTT. Its translation: CASSSATTGDTEAFF. The chain carries TRBV5-1 and TRBJ1-1; tentatively, D is TRBD1 (5 bases). The CDR3 spans 15 residues. From germline, CDR1 is SGHRS and CDR2 YFSETQ. Trimming shortened V by 3 bases and J by 3 bases, and 15 bases separated the two germline ends.

The rearrangement joins TRBV9 to TRBJ2-1, with 8 bases lining up with TRBD2. The V segment lost 0 bases and the J segment 9 bases; nucleotides outside the gene matches: 8. CDR1 SGDLS and CDR2 YYNGEE come from the germline V gene. This CDR3 has 15 amino acids. CDR3 in DNA: TGTGCCAGCAGCGTAGCCGGGACTAGAACCGCTGAGCAGTTCTTC. Translation gives CASSVAGTRTAEQFF.

V is TRBV29-1 and J is TRBJ1-3, with 10 bases matching TRBD1. Unmatched junction bases numbered 10, after V lost 7 bases and J lost 1 base. CDR3 length: 16 amino acids. Germline lookup yields CDR1 SQVTM and CDR2 ANQGSEA. The CDR3 loop reads CSATGGTGVSGNTIYF. In DNA form, the CDR3 reads TGCAGCGCCACTGGGGGGACAGGGGTTTCTGGAAACACCATATATTTT.

This clone was seen just once. The chain joins TRBV29-1 to TRBJ1-4; 9 bases line up with TRBD1. This CDR3 has 13 residues. Trimming cost V 6 bases and J 7 bases; bases outside gene matches: 6. Germline-derived CDR1 and CDR2 are SQVTM and ANQGSEA. CDR3 nucleotide sequence: TGCAGCGTGGGGACAGGGAAGAGTGAAAAACTGTTTTTT. This gives the protein CSVGTGKSEKLFF.

The V and J genes are TRBV6-1 and TRBJ2-7, with D perhaps TRBD2 (7 bases). The CDR3 is 15 amino acids. Trimming stripped 1 base from V and 2 bases from J, with 12 bases between. CDR1 and CDR2 from the germline V gene are MNHNS and SASEGT. The DNA for the CDR3 is TGTGCCAGCAGTGAAGTCGGGGGGCTGACCTACGAGCAGTACTTC. Translated: CASSEVGGLTYEQYF.

This clone was observed once. The J gene is TRBJ2-5, the V gene TRBV5-4; 9 bases are shared with TRBD1. In germline, CDR1 is SGHNT, CDR2 YYREEE (reference sequence). The CDR3 runs to 14 residues. Trimming removed 1 base from V and 10 bases from J; junction bases left unmatched: 8. The CDR3 sequence: CASSLTRDRALQYF. CDR3 DNA: TGTGCCAGCAGCTTGACCCGGGACAGGGCACTCCAGTACTTC.

The chain is built from TRBV5-1 and TRBJ2-3; perhaps TRBD2 as D (5 bases). The germline V gene has CDR1 SGHRS and CDR2 YFSETQ. Deletions cut 1 base from V and 2 bases from J, with 11 bases between. This CDR3 contains 15 residues. As DNA, the CDR3 is TGCGCCAGCAGCTTGCGGATCGGGGACACAGATACGCAGTATTTT. It translates to CASSLRIGDTDTQYF.

This clone has a single count. The V call is TRBV6-5, the J call TRBJ1-1, with D tentatively TRBD1 (6 bases). V shed 5 bases and J shed 3 bases, with 10 bases lying between them. CDR1 is MNHEY and CDR2 is SVGAGI in the germline V gene. The CDR3 runs to 13 residues. The CDR3 coding sequence is TGTGCCAGCAGTACTCGGACAGACACTGAAGCTTTCTTT. Encoded protein: CASSTRTDTEAFF.

This rearrangement joins TRBV2 to TRBJ1-5; the D gene is possibly TRBD1 (5 bases). CDR1 and CDR2 (germline): SNHLY, FYNNEI. The CDR3 is 13 residues long. The germline V and J ends were trimmed by 2 bases and 6 bases, with 8 bases remaining between them. The CDR3 sequence is CASSEQGVQPQHF. DNA of the CDR3: TGTGCCAGCAGTGAACAAGGGGTTCAGCCCCAGCATTTT.

In this sample, this clone turned up once. This chain links TRBV18 with TRBJ2-7, with 7 bases identical to TRBD2. V shed 0 bases, J shed 0 bases, and the junction held 8 bases outside the gene matches. The CDR3 is made up of 17 amino acids. CDR1 and CDR2 (germline): KGHSH, LQKENI. The CDR3 DNA follows: TGTGCCAGCTCACCACCACGGGGTGGCGGGAGCTCCTACGAGCAGTACTTC. As protein: CASSPPRGGGSSYEQYF.

The chain has TRBV29-1 and TRBJ2-1; 7 bases fit TRBD1. With 3 bases clipped from V and 2 bases from J, the junction kept 7 bases outside the gene matches. Germline loops: CDR1 SQVTM, CDR2 ANQGSEA. The CDR3 consists of 15 residues. This chain's CDR3 is CSVDSTGTPYNEQFF. CDR3 DNA sequence: TGCAGCGTTGATTCGACAGGGACCCCCTACAATGAGCAGTTCTTC.